The present TCR beta chain was sequenced within a study of blood T cell repertoires in COVID-19. Across the study: Donors in the United States, Italy and Spain gave samples during acute or convalescent COVID-19. PBMCs, B-cell-depleted T cells, or T cells provided the cDNA or gDNA that made up the material.

Trimming stripped 5 bases from V and 8 bases from J, with 8 bases between. CDR3 length: 11 amino acids. Germline-derived CDR1 and CDR2 are SEHNR and FQNEAQ (reference sequence). Original handling: By means of reference gene primer amplification, nucleated cell counts were estimated. Clones were read by immunoSEQ multiplex PCR, and TCRdb kept only the in-frame ones, dropping some. For V, J and clone size, that table is used; D and trimming come from the DNA. The table has approximately 35,000 clones, about 91% seen once. Material for sequencing was peripheral blood. The chain uses TRBV7-9 and TRBJ2-3; weak D call: TRBD2 (5 bases). This clonotype was obtained from a woman aged 70-85 years with active COVID-19. The CDR3 is CASSLEGTQYF. The CDR3 DNA reads as TGTGCCAGCAGCCTCGAGGGTACGCAGTATTTT.